A selection of T cell receptor beta chains follows, all from one sample in a study of T-cell reconstitution after alpha-beta-depleted transplantation in children. TCRdb re-called the PCR reads through MiXCR, storing one row per CDR3 protein. The sample has hundreds of thousands of distinct CDR3 sequences; 10% to 15% are singletons. The sample here was PBMCs, taken before TCRalphabeta/CD19-depleted stem cell transplant. The receptors were sampled from a girl aged 2-15 years with congenital amegakaryocytic thrombocytopenia, due to receive a stem cell transplant. Each CDR3 is given without its conserved first and last residue.

TRBJ1-2 TRBV11-2 12 ASSKMGGASGYT
TRBJ2-3 TRBV12-3/TRBV12-4 14 ASRYHLAESTDTQY
TRBJ2-5 TRBV5-5 13 ASGASLDYQETQY
TRBJ1-2 TRBV7-8 14 ASSPGTKQANYGYT
TRBJ2-7 TRBV9 12 ASSSPQRENEQY
TRBJ2-2 TRBV5-1 13 ASSVTGTFTGELF
TRBJ2-1 TRBV12-3/TRBV12-4 14 ASSTPGRANYNEQF
TRBJ2-5 TRBV12-3/TRBV12-4 11 ARLPGRQETQY
TRBJ2-7 TRBV6-5 12 ASSFVPNSYEQY
TRBJ2-3 TRBV27 13 ASSPAGALGDTQY
TRBJ2-1 TRBV4-2 14 ASSLRLASSYNEQF
TRBJ2-5 TRBV20-1 13 SARKRAGLEETQY
TRBJ1-1 TRBV12-3/TRBV12-4 10 ASSLLYTEAF
TRBJ2-1 TRBV15 12 ATSRVGVMNEQF
TRBJ1-1 TRBV5-1 12 ASSLGNVGTEAF
TRBJ2-7 TRBV28 14 ASSFLGQGLTYEQY
TRBJ2-1 TRBV15 15 ATSREGLAGDPNEQF
TRBJ1-4 TRBV15 10 ATSRSTDRRT
TRBJ1-4 TRBV5-1 11 ASSLESSEKLF
TRBJ2-1 TRBV27 14 ASSSVAGTYYNEQF
TRBJ2-5 TRBV20-1 10 SARQGGETQY
TRBJ1-5 TRBV12-5 14 ASGFSPMGVNQPQH
TRBJ2-3 TRBV5-1 12 ASSFGSHTDTQY
TRBJ2-4 TRBV10-1 12 ASSEQAGVDIQY
TRBJ2-1 TRBV29-1 11 SVLTETYNEQF